This record concerns one T cell receptor (beta chain) sequence. Its antigen remains unknown. These data come from a study of cytomegalovirus exposure and HLA in healthy donors. The study's findings and limits: Using the classifier, cytomegalovirus status was reportedly diagnosed with high specificity and sensitivity. In vitro assays verified that a few CMV-associated chains recognized CMV antigens specifically. The tendency of first-cohort TCR clusters to co-occur in the 120 validation repertoires was identified by a subsequent analysis.

This CDR3 has 17 residues. After removal of 2 bases from V and 0 bases from J, the junction contained 7 bases not matched to a gene. Germline CDR1 and CDR2: SEHNR and FQNEAQ (reference sequence). Clones were read by immunoSEQ multiplex PCR, and TCRdb kept only the in-frame ones, dropping some. The table includes 90,000 to 120,000 clones, around 95% detected once. Sequencing used PBMCs. The chain joins TRBV7-9 to TRBJ2-3; TRBD2 agrees at 8 bases. This receptor was taken from a woman between 18 and 30 years old in good health and CMV-seronegative. CDR3 nucleotide sequence: TGTGCCAGCAGCTTAAGCGGCGGGGGGACCAGCACAGATACGCAGTATTTT. Its translation: CASSLSGGGTSTDTQYF. The full variable domain, in which reference TRBV7-9 and TRBJ2-3 provide the parts outside the CDR3, is DTGVSQNPRHKITKRGQNVTFRCDPISEHNRLYWYRQTLGQGPEFLTYFQNEAQLEKSRLLSDRFSAERPKGSFSTLEIQRTEQGDSAMYLCASSLSGGGTSTDTQYFGPGTRLTVL.